This T cell receptor beta chain was documented in a study of persistence of HIV-infected CD4 T cells. General study points: Within sorted populations, more oligoclonal TCRs accompanied more oligoclonal proviruses. Antigen-responding cells were enriched for degenerate expanded CDR3beta sequences.

An overlapping HIV-1 Gag peptide pool stimulated these cells at 0.75 to 1 ug/peptide/mL. Sorted nonresponding memory CD4+ T cells were CD40L-negative, CD69-negative, CD45RO-high. CD8-depleted PBMCs were stimulated 18 hours with anti-CD28/CD49d costimulation, CD40-blocking antibody and enfuvirtide. Sequencing used immunoSEQ version 4 in survey mode. Method: immunoSEQ multiplex PCR; TCRdb's copy keeps in-frame clones and lacks some. Seen here are 35,000 to 45,000 clones, 70% to 90% observed once, and the top ten hold 5% to 7%. A note on this clone: What it binds is unknown.

The CDR3 length is 13 residues. V lost 1 base, J lost 4 bases, and 0 bases stayed unmatched. Germline values: CDR1 LNHNV, CDR2 YYDKDF (reference sequence). The chain joins TRBV15 to TRBJ1-2; TRBD1 aligns across 7 bases. Sequenced material: cultured CD4+ T cells from PBMCs, taken from a patient who received antiretroviral therapy. The receptor was derived from an adult with HIV. The donor label of this sample is uncertain. The DNA of the CDR3 is TGTGCCACCAGCAGAGGGACAGGCTATGGCTACACCTTC. Translation: CATSRGTGYGYTF.